These 25 T cell receptor beta chains were all obtained from the same sample, sequenced in a study of blood T cells in healthy people across ages (dated by TCRdb to between 2014 and 2017). Receptor libraries were prepared by 5' RACE. Sequencing relied on an Illumina HiSeq 2500. A second about 7 to 11 cycle PCR used a sample-barcoded 5' primer and a J-beta primer mix. Through fastp at Q25 and MiXCR, TCRdb rebuilt clones from the public reads, retaining in-frame beta chains. Each record represents a unique CDR3 protein, reported with the most common genes and DNA among its rows. Present in this sample are roughly 1,000,000 distinct CDR3 sequences, almost 25% of which were seen just once. Together, the top ten hold less than 0.75% of the sample. In addition, the sample was reused for a study of T cells of mothers and their children.

Material for sequencing was blood. These receptors originate from a girl aged 2-10 years in good health.

There are a few counts of this clonotype. Written as DNA, the CDR3 is TGTGCCAGCAGCTTAGATGGACTAGCGACGGAGACCCAGTACTTC. Its protein is CASSLDGLATETQYF. This chain uses TRBV11-2 with TRBJ2-5, with 9 bases fitting TRBD2. The CDR3 spans 15 residues. The V and J ends lost 0 bases and 5 bases, in that order; junction bases with no gene match: 4. Per the germline V gene, CDR1 is SGHAT and CDR2 is FQNNGV. Full variable domain (outside the CDR3, taken from reference TRBV11-2 and TRBJ2-5): EAGVAQSPRYKIIEKRQSVAFWCNPISGHATLYWYQQILGQGPKLLIQFQNNGVVDDSQLPKDRFSAERLKGVDSTLKIQPAKLEDSAVYLCASSLDGLATETQYFGPGTRLLVL.

J is TRBJ2-7 and V is TRBV28; D is unclear. Per germline, CDR1 MDHEN and CDR2 SYDVKM. Between the trimmed V and J ends, which lost 3 bases and 0 bases, there was a span of 15 bases. The CDR3 consists of 16 residues. This CDR3 is CASSFSRRQSSYEQYF. CDR3 sequence (DNA): TGTGCCAGCAGTTTCTCCCGTAGACAAAGCTCCTACGAGCAGTACTTC.

This clonotype was counted between two and nine times. The chain is built from TRBV5-5 and TRBJ2-3; D is undetermined. V lost 1 base, J lost 2 bases, and 17 bases lay in between. CDR3 length: 17 residues. Germline CDR1 and CDR2: SGHKS and YYEKEE (reference sequence). DNA for the CDR3: TGTGCCAGCAGCTTGTCTGTGAGCCATCGGCTCACAGATACGCAGTATTTT. Residues: CASSLSVSHRLTDTQYF.

A single count supports this clonotype. The chain combines TRBV28 with TRBJ2-7; 9 nucleotides match TRBD1. V shed 8 bases and J 6 bases; nucleotides not matched to a gene: 11. The CDR3 extends over 14 amino acids. The germline CDR1 and CDR2 sequences are MDHEN and SYDVKM. The CDR3 loop reads CASGGTGKSGEQYF. The CDR3 nucleotides read TGTGCCAGCGGGGGGACAGGGAAGAGCGGCGAGCAGTACTTC.

This clonotype was detected only a few times. The rearrangement links TRBV6-5 to TRBJ1-5, with D uncertain. The CDR3 sequence is 14 residues long. Germline loops: CDR1 MNHEY, CDR2 SVGAGI. Between the trimmed V and J ends, which lost 3 bases and 6 bases, there was a span of 12 bases. CDR3 DNA sequence: TGTGCCAGCAGTTATCTGGGGTTGGGTCAGCCCCAGCATTTT. It codes for CASSYLGLGQPQHF.

J is TRBJ2-5 and V is TRBV7-2; 7 positions match TRBD1. With the DNA end fitting TRBJ2-7 better, the J assignment may be wrong. There are 16 residues in the CDR3. Germline loops: CDR1 SGHTA, CDR2 FQGNSA. The CDR3 nucleotides read TGTGCCAGCAGCTTAAGGATTAACAGGGGTTCCAACGAGCAGTACTTC. Its protein product is CASSLRINRGSNEQYF.

The V gene is TRBV25-1, the J gene TRBJ2-4; a weak D match, TRBD1 (5 bases). This CDR3 has 14 amino acids. Trimming left V 2 bases short and J 5 bases short, with 10 bases between. Germline V CDR1 and CDR2: MGHDK, SYGVNS. DNA for the CDR3: TGTGCCAGCAGTGAAGGACATACCCAAAACATTCAGTACTTC. This encodes CASSEGHTQNIQYF. The whole variable domain, filled in from reference TRBV25-1 and TRBJ2-4, reads EADIYQTPRYLVIGTGKKITLECSQTMGHDKMYWYQQDPGMELHLIHYSYGVNSTEKGDLSSESTVSRIRTEHFPLTLESARPSHTSQYLCASSEGHTQNIQYFGAGTRLSVL.

The chain is built from TRBV7-9 and TRBJ1-3, with unresolved D. The CDR3 spans 14 residues. V was shortened by 5 bases and J by 0 bases, with 8 bases between the two germline ends. Germline V gene data show CDR1 as SEHNR and CDR2 as FQNEAQ (reference sequence). The CDR3 loop reads CASSLTSSGNTIYF. The DNA of the CDR3 is TGTGCCAGCAGCCTGACGAGCTCTGGAAACACCATATATTTT.

The sample holds a few counts of this clonotype. CDR3 bases: TGCGCCAGCAGCCAATTCTTGGTTAACTATGGCTACACCTTC. As protein: CASSQFLVNYGYTF. V is TRBV4-3 and J is TRBJ1-2, with D hard to call. CDR1 and CDR2 (germline): LGHNA, YSLEER. This CDR3 is built from 14 residues. V dropped 2 bases and J dropped 1 base, with 8 bases sitting between them.

There are a few counts of this clonotype. This rearrangement joins TRBV10-3 to TRBJ2-5; weak D call: TRBD1 (6 bases). Between the trimmed V and J ends, which lost 2 bases and 3 bases, there was a span of 7 bases. CDR1 is ENHRY and CDR2 is SYGVKD in the germline V gene. CDR3 length: 13 amino acids. The CDR3 protein is CAISEGQKETQYF. In nucleotides, the CDR3 is TGTGCCATCAGTGAGGGACAGAAAGAGACCCAGTACTTC.

The table lists this clonotype with a few counts. The CDR3 DNA sequence: TGTGCCAGCAGCGAGGGACTATTATTATACAATGAGCAGTTCTTC. Protein sequence: CASSEGLLLYNEQFF. V is TRBV7-6 and J is TRBJ2-5; 7 bases map to TRBD2. Judging by the DNA end, TRBJ2-1 fits better; the J call may be wrong. The CDR3 is 15 residues long. CDR1 is SGHVS, CDR2 FNYEAQ, per germline.

The chain joins TRBV7-9 to TRBJ2-5; 9 bases are shared with TRBD1. The closer fit of TRBJ2-7 to the DNA end suggests the J call may be wrong. CDR1 and CDR2 (germline): SEHNR, FQNEAQ (reference sequence). CDR3 length equals 16 residues. The CDR3 sequence: CASSLSRGQGSYEQYF. The CDR3 bases are TGTGCCAGCAGTTTGTCGCGGGGACAGGGTTCTTACGAGCAGTACTTC.

This chain links TRBV7-2 with TRBJ2-1; TRBD2 matches at 8 bases. J was trimmed by 8 bases and V by 3 bases; bases with no gene match: 3. CDR3 length: 13 residues. Germline loops: CDR1 SGHTA, CDR2 FQGNSA. CDR3 sequence reads: CASSFSGGHEQFF. DNA of the CDR3: TGTGCCAGCAGCTTCTCGGGGGGGCATGAGCAGTTCTTC.

This clonotype was counted between two and nine times. This chain links TRBV12-3 or TRBV12-4 with TRBJ1-2, with TRBD1 matching over 7 bases. This CDR3 contains 13 residues. Trimming at V came to 6 bases and at J to 9 bases, leaving 10 bases not matched to a gene. The CDR3 coding sequence is TGTGCCAGCAGCCCGGGACAGACCGGAAGCTACACCTTC. Protein: CASSPGQTGSYTF.

The chain links TRBV29-1 to TRBJ2-5; D might be TRBD1 or TRBD2, each matching 5 bases. V dropped 4 bases and J dropped 11 bases, with 14 bases sitting between them. Germline V CDR1 and CDR2: SQVTM, ANQGSEA. The CDR3 length is 11 residues. CDR3 sequence (DNA): TGCAGCGTTGCTGGGACCGCTGAGCAGTACTTC. This translates into CSVAGTAEQYF.

In its sample, this clonotype was seen a few times. V is TRBV20-1 and J is TRBJ1-2; a weak D match, TRBD1 (5 bases). V lost 0 bases, J lost 4 bases, and 18 bases lay in between. This CDR3 spans 16 amino acids. Per the germline V gene, CDR1 is DFQATT and CDR2 is SNEGSKA (reference sequence). The CDR3 DNA sequence: TGCAGTGCTAGAGATCTCGTCAGGGCCGATTTCTATGGCTACACCTTC. As protein: CSARDLVRADFYGYTF.

This clonotype occurred a few times. The rearrangement uses TRBV7-6 and TRBJ2-2; D unclear. CDR1 and CDR2 from the germline V gene are SGHVS and FNYEAQ. This CDR3 contains 14 residues. Trimming pared 3 bases from V and 3 bases from J, leaving 8 bases between. The CDR3: CASSLDGYTGELFF. CDR3 nucleotides: TGTGCCAGCAGCTTGGACGGGTACACCGGGGAGCTGTTTTTT.

This clonotype was observed many times. The V gene is TRBV7-2, the J gene TRBJ2-1, with TRBD2 matching 8 bases. The length of the CDR3 is 15 residues. The germline V gene has CDR1 SGHTA and CDR2 FQGNSA. Trimming cost V 6 bases and J 4 bases; bases outside gene matches: 8. CDR3 in DNA: TGTGCCAGCAGTTTAACTAGCGGAGAGTACAATGAGCAGTTCTTC. Protein sequence: CASSLTSGEYNEQFF.

The sample holds a few counts of this clonotype. V usage is TRBV7-9 and J usage is TRBJ2-5; possibly TRBD1 for D (6 bases). CDR1 SEHNR and CDR2 FQNEAQ come from the germline V gene (reference sequence). The CDR3 extends over 13 amino acids. Trimming took 5 bases from V and 5 from J, leaving 12 bases between them. This CDR3 reads CASSPGHWETQYF. Written as DNA, the CDR3 is TGTGCCAGCAGCCCGGGACATTGGGAGACCCAGTACTTC.

As DNA, the CDR3 is TGTGCCACCAGCAGGGTAGCGGGAAGTGAGCAGTTCTTC. Residues: CATSRVAGSEQFF. The chain carries TRBV15 and TRBJ2-1, with 8 nucleotides matching TRBD2. This CDR3 has 13 residues. Germline V gene sequence: CDR1 LNHNV, CDR2 YYDKDF (reference sequence). V was pared by 3 bases and J by 9 bases, with 4 bases of the junction left unmatched.

This clonotype has just a few counts. The chain has TRBV6-1 and TRBJ2-1, with 10 bases fitting TRBD2. J lost 8 bases, V lost 10 bases, and 11 bases had no gene match. The CDR3 has 14 residues. CDR1 MNHNS and CDR2 SASEGT come from the germline V gene. The CDR3 sequence is CATKREGASDEQFF. CDR3 nucleotide sequence: TGTGCCACCAAGCGGGAGGGAGCGTCAGATGAGCAGTTCTTC.

The rearrangement joins TRBV13 to TRBJ2-7; TRBD1 might be the D (6 bases). Germline CDR1 is PRHDT and CDR2 is FYEKMQ (reference sequence). The CDR3 contains 13 residues. Trimming removed 4 bases at V and 7 bases at J, with 14 bases between. DNA for the CDR3: TGTGCCAGCAGCTCGTCACCTCAGGGGGAGCAGTACTTC. As protein: CASSSSPQGEQYF.

This clonotype was observed a few times. This chain connects TRBV4-1 to TRBJ2-5; 10 bases are a match to TRBD2. CDR1 is MGHRA and CDR2 is YSYEKL in the germline V gene. This CDR3 region has 15 residues. V was clipped by 2 bases and J by 4 bases; unmatched bases: 4. The CDR3 nucleotides read TGCGCCAGCAGCCAAATGATAGCGGGAGGAGAGACCCAGTACTTC. The encoded protein is CASSQMIAGGETQYF.

Here the CDR3 DNA reads TGTGCCACCAGCAGAGAGGGGCGACTAGGTCAAGATACGCAGTATTTT. As protein: CATSREGRLGQDTQYF. The genes are TRBV15 and TRBJ2-3, with D perhaps TRBD2 (6 bases). V lost 0 bases and J lost 5, with 15 bases in between. The CDR3 is 16 amino acids. Germline V CDR1 and CDR2: LNHNV, YYDKDF (reference sequence).

A few counts support this clonotype. V is TRBV5-5 and J is TRBJ2-5; D possibly corresponds to TRBD2 (6 bases). The CDR3 length is 14 residues. The germline CDR1 and CDR2 sequences are SGHKS and YYEKEE (reference sequence). V was cut by 3 bases and J by 1 base, with 10 bases left in between. CDR3 nucleotides: TGTGCCAGCAGCTCTCGCGGGATCCAAGAGACCCAGTACTTC. It yields the protein CASSSRGIQETQYF. The whole variable domain, filled in from reference TRBV5-5 and TRBJ2-5, reads DAGVTQSPTHLIKTRGQQVTLRCSPISGHKSVSWYQQVLGQGPQFIFQYYEKEERGRGNFPDRFSARQFPNYSSELNVNALLLGDSALYLCASSSRGIQETQYFGPGTRLLVL.